The 10 T cell receptor beta chains below come from one sample, sequenced in a study of blood T cell repertoires in COVID-19. Profiled with immunoSEQ multiplex PCR; TCRdb holds only in-frame clones, not every one. There are approximately 350,000 clones in the sample; 89% occur only once, and roughly 1.2% lies in the top ten. The sample taken for sequencing was peripheral blood. The receptors were sampled from a middle-aged man with acute or convalescent COVID-19.

This chain uses TRBV28 with TRBJ2-2; TRBD2 matches 10 bases. The length of the CDR3 is 18 residues. With 8 bases clipped from V and 0 bases from J, the junction kept 12 bases outside the gene matches. Germline loops: CDR1 MDHEN, CDR2 SYDVKM. The CDR3 loop is CASRNPLAGATNTGELFF. For the CDR3, the DNA is TGTGCCAGCCGCAACCCCCTAGCGGGGGCTACGAACACCGGGGAGCTGTTTTTT.

The chain has TRBV11-2 and TRBJ2-7; 8 nucleotides agree with TRBD1. The V and J ends lost 5 bases and 4 bases, in that order; junction bases with no gene match: 7. The CDR3 is 14 residues long. Germline assignment: CDR1 SGHAT and CDR2 FQNNGV. CDR3 nucleotide sequence: TGTGCCAGCAGCCGGACAGGGCTCCCTTACGAGCAGTACTTC. Encoded protein: CASSRTGLPYEQYF. The full variable domain, with the rest looked up from reference TRBV11-2 and TRBJ2-7, is EAGVAQSPRYKIIEKRQSVAFWCNPISGHATLYWYQQILGQGPKLLIQFQNNGVVDDSQLPKDRFSAERLKGVDSTLKIQPAKLEDSAVYLCASSRTGLPYEQYFGPGTRLTVT.

The chain links TRBV2 to TRBJ2-3, with a weak D call TRBD1 (6 bases). The V gene lost 4 bases and the J gene lost 4 bases, with 9 bases spanning the gap. The CDR3 runs to 13 residues. Per the germline V gene, CDR1 is SNHLY and CDR2 is FYNNEI. CDR3 bases: TGTGCCAGCAGTGGGCAGGGGCCAGATACGCAGTATTTT. Translation: CASSGQGPDTQYF.

The chain couples TRBV30 to TRBJ2-1; perhaps TRBD2 as D (6 bases). CDR1 and CDR2 (germline): GTSNPN, SVGIG (reference sequence). The CDR3 totals 15 residues. Trimming pared 3 bases from V and 1 base from J, leaving 13 bases between. Here the CDR3 reads CAWSPRETSYNEQFF. Written as DNA, the CDR3 is TGTGCCTGGAGCCCCCGGGAGACATCCTACAATGAGCAGTTCTTC. The full variable domain, with the rest looked up from reference TRBV30 and TRBJ2-1, is SQTIHQWPATLVQPVGSPLSLECTVEGTSNPNLYWYRQAAGRGLQLLFYSVGIGQISSEVPQNLSASRPQDRQFILSSKKLLLSDSGFYLCAWSPRETSYNEQFFGPGTRLTVL.

The gene calls are TRBV6-5 and TRBJ1-2, with D tentatively TRBD1 (6 bases). The CDR3 covers 14 residues. V lost 6 bases, J lost 8 bases, and 19 bases lay in between. Germline values: CDR1 MNHEY, CDR2 SVGAGI. CDR3 amino acids: CASSQSGVPTGYTF. CDR3 in DNA: TGTGCCAGCAGCCAGTCAGGGGTGCCTACGGGCTACACCTTC.

The chain links TRBV3-1 (or the pseudogene TRBV3-2) to TRBJ2-1, with a possible D match to TRBD2 (6 bases). CDR1 and CDR2 from the germline V gene are LGHDT and YNNKEL (reference sequence). The CDR3 is made up of 15 amino acids. V was shortened by 0 bases and J by 4 bases, with 10 bases between the two germline ends. In DNA form, the CDR3 reads TGTGCCAGCAGCCAAGATGTGGCGGGATACAATGAGCAGTTCTTC. Translated: CASSQDVAGYNEQFF.

The chain couples TRBV5-6 to TRBJ1-2, with 7 positions matching TRBD1. V was pared by 4 bases and J by 6 bases, with 15 bases of the junction left unmatched. Germline CDR1 reads SGHDT; CDR2 reads YYEEEE. This CDR3 region has 16 residues. DNA for the CDR3: TGTGCCAGCAGCAAGTCCCGGACAGGTATTCCCCATGGCTACACCTTC. Protein: CASSKSRTGIPHGYTF.

The chain links TRBV30 to TRBJ1-1; D is unclear. The CDR3 is 11 amino acids. Germline CDR1 and CDR2: GTSNPN and SVGIG (reference sequence). Deletions cut 0 bases from V and 6 bases from J, with 5 bases between. CDR3 amino acids: CAWSVQSEAFF. The CDR3 bases are TGTGCCTGGAGTGTACAATCTGAAGCTTTCTTT.

The J gene is TRBJ1-1, the V gene TRBV6-5, with 7 nucleotides matching TRBD1. CDR1 and CDR2 (germline): MNHEY, SVGAGI. After removal of 5 bases from V and 4 bases from J, the junction contained 7 bases not matched to a gene. The CDR3 has 14 amino acids. CDR3 in amino acids: CASSKGALGTEAFF. As DNA, the CDR3 is TGTGCCAGCAGTAAGGGGGCACTGGGCACTGAAGCTTTCTTT.

The CDR3 sequence: CASSWDRADSPLHF. The CDR3 coding sequence is TGTGCCAGCAGCTGGGACAGAGCAGATTCACCCCTCCACTTT. This chain links TRBV2 with TRBJ1-6; 7 nucleotides match TRBD1. V lost 6 bases and J lost 8; bases outside the gene matches: 7. CDR1 SNHLY and CDR2 FYNNEI come from the germline V gene. The CDR3 contains 14 residues. Based on the CDR3 plus reference TRBV2 and TRBJ1-6, the full variable domain is EPEVTQTPSHQVTQMGQEVILRCVPISNHLYFYWYRQILGQKVEFLVSFYNNEISEKSEIFDDQFSVERPDGSNFTLKIRSTKLEDSAMYFCASSWDRADSPLHFGNGTRLTVT.